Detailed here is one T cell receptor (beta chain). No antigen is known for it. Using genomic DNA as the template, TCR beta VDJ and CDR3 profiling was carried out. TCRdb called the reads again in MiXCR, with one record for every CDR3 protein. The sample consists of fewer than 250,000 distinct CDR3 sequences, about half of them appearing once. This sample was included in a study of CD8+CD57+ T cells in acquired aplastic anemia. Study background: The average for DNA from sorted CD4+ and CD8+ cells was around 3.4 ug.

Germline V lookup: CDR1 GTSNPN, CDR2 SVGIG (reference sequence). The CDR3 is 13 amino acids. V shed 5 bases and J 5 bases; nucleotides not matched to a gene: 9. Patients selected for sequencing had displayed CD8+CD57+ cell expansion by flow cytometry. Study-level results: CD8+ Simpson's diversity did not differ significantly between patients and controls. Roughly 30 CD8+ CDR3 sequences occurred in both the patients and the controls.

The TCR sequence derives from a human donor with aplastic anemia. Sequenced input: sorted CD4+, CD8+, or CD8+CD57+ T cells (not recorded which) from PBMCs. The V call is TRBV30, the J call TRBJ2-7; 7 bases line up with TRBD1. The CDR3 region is CAWDKTGFHEQYF. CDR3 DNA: TGTGCCTGGGATAAGACAGGGTTTCACGAGCAGTACTTC.